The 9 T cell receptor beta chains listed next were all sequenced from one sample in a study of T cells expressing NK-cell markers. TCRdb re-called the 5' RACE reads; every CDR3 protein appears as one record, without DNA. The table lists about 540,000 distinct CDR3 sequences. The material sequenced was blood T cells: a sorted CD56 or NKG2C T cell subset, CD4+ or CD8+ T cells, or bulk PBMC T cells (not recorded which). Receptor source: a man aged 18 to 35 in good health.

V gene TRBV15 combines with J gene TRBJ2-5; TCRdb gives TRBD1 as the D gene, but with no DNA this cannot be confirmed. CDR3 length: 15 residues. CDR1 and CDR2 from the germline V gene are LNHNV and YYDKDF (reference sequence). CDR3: CATSKRTEVIETQYF.

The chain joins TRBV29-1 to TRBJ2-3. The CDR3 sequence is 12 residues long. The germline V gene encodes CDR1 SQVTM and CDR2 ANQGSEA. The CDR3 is CSVETGLDTQYF.

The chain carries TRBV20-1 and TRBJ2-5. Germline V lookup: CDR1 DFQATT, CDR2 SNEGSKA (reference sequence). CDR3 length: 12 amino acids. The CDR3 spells CSAQRILETQYF.

The CDR3 sequence is CASSLAPGESSYNEQFF. The chain has TRBV12-3 or TRBV12-4 and TRBJ2-1. CDR3 size: 17 residues.

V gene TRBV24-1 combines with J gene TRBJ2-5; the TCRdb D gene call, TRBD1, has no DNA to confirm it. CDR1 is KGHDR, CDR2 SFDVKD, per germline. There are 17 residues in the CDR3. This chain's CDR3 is CATSQNGRGDAQETQYF.

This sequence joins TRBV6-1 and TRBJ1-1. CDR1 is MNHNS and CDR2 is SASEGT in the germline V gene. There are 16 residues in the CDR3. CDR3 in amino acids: CASSTPRSLMNTEAFF.

The CDR3 here is CSAKAVTSGTLNTGELFF. This chain joins TRBV20-1 and TRBJ2-2; TCRdb calls TRBD2, which cannot be checked without DNA. CDR1 and CDR2 (germline): DFQATT, SNEGSKA (reference sequence). The CDR3 sequence is 18 residues long.

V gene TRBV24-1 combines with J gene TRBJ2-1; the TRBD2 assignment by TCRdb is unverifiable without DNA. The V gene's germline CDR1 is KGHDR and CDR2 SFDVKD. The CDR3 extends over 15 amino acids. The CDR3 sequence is CATSRAGRVYGEQFF.

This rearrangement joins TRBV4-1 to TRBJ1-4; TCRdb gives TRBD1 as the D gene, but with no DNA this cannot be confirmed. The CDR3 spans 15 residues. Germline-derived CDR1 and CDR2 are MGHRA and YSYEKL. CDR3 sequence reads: CASSQEDRGNEKLFF.